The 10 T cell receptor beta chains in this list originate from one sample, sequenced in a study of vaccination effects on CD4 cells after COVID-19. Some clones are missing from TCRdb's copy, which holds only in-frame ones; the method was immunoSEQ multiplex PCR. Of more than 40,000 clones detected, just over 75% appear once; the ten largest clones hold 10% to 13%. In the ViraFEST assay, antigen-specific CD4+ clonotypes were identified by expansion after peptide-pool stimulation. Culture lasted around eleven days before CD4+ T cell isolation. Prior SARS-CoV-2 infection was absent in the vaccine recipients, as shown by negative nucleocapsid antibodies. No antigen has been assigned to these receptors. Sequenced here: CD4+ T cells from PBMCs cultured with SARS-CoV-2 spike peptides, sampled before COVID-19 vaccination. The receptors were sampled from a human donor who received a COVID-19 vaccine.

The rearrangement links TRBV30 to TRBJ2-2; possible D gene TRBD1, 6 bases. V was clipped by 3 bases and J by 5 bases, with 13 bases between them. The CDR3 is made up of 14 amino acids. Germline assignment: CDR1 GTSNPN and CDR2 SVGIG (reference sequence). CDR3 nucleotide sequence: TGTGCCTGGAGGTACAACAGGGATACCGGGGAGCTGTTTTTT. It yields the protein CAWRYNRDTGELFF.

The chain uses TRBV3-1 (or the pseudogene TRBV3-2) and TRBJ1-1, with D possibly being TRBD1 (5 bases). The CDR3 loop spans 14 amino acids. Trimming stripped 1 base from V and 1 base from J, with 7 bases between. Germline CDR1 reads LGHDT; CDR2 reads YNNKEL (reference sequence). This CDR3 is CASSQGGGNTEAFF. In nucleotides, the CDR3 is TGTGCCAGCAGCCAAGGGGGGGGGAACACTGAAGCTTTCTTT.

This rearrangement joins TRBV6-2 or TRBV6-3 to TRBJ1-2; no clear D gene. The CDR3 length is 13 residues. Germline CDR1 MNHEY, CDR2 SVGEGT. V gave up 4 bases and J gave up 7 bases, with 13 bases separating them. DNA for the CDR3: TGTGCCAGCAGTTTTAATGCGGTTCTTGGCTACACCTTC. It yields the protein CASSFNAVLGYTF.

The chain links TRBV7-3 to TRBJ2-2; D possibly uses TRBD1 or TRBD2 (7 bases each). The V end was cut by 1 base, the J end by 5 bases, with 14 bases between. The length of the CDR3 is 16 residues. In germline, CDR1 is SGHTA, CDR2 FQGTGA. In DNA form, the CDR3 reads TGTGCCAGCAGCTTAATCGGGGGGACAGTGACCGGGGAGCTGTTTTTT. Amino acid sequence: CASSLIGGTVTGELFF.

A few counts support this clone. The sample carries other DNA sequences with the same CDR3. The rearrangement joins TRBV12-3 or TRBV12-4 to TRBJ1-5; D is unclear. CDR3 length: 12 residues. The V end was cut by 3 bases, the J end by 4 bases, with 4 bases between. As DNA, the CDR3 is TGTGCCAGCAGTTTCGGGAATCAGCCCCAGCATTTT. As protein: CASSFGNQPQHF.

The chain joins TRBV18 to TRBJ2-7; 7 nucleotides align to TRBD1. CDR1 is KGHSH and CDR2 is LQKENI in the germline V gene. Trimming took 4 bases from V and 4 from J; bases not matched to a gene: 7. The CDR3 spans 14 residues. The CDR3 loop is CASSQAEGAYEQYV. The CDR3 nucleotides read TGTGCCAGCTCACAAGCAGAGGGGGCTTACGAGCAGTACGTC.

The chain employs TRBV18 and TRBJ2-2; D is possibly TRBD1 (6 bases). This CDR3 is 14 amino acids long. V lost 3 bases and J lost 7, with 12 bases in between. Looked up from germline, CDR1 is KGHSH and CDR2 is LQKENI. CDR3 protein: CASSPNRDGGELFF. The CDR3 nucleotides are TGTGCCAGCTCACCCAACAGGGATGGCGGGGAGCTGTTTTTT.

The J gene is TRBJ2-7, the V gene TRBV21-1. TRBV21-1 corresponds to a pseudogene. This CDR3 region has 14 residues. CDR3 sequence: CASSSRAEGYEQYV. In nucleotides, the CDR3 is TGTGCCAGCAGCAGCAGGGCAGAGGGGTACGAGCAGTACGTC.

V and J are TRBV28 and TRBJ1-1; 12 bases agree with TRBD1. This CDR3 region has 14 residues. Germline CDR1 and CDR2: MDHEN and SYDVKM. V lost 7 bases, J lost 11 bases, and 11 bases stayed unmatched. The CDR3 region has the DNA TGTGCCAGCACCCCGGGACAGGGGGCCCGGTGGGCTTTCTTT. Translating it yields CASTPGQGARWAFF.

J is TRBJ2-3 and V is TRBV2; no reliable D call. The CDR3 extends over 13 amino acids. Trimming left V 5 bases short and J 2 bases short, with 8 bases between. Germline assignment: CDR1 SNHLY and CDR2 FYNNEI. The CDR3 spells CASSNDFTDTQYF. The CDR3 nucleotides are TGTGCCAGCAGTAACGACTTCACAGATACGCAGTATTTT.